The 27 T cell receptor beta chains below all came from one sample that was sequenced in a study of cytomegalovirus exposure and HLA in healthy donors. Some clones are missing from TCRdb's copy, which holds only in-frame ones; the method was immunoSEQ multiplex PCR. In the table there are 150,000 to 200,000 clones, 80% to 90% of which are singletons. Sequencing was performed on PBMCs. The origin of the receptors is a woman between 18 and 29 years old in good health and CMV-seronegative.

V usage is TRBV7-9 and J usage is TRBJ1-1; TRBD1 is a possible D gene (5 bases). The CDR3 spans 14 residues. Germline V gene sequence: CDR1 SEHNR, CDR2 FQNEAQ (reference sequence). Trimming left V 3 bases short and J 0 bases short, with 8 bases between. The CDR3, as DNA: TGTGCCAGCAGCTTGGAGGGGATGAACACTGAAGCTTTCTTT. Amino acids: CASSLEGMNTEAFF.

The chain recombines TRBV7-8 with TRBJ2-7; TRBD1 agrees at 7 bases. The CDR3 length is 16 residues. CDR1 is SGHVS, CDR2 FQNEAQ, per germline. With 5 bases clipped from V and 3 bases from J, the junction kept 13 bases outside the gene matches. CDR3 bases: TGTGCCAGCAGCCCATCCCCGGTAGACAGGGTCTACGAGCAGTACTTC. It translates to CASSPSPVDRVYEQYF. Full variable domain (outside the CDR3, taken from reference TRBV7-8 and TRBJ2-7): GAGVSQSPRYKVAKRGQDVALRCDPISGHVSLFWYQQALGQGPEFLTYFQNEAQLDKSGLPSDRFFAERPEGSVSTLKIQRTQQEDSAVYLCASSPSPVDRVYEQYFGPGTRLTVT.

V gene TRBV15 combines with J gene TRBJ2-7, with 10 bases aligning to TRBD1. CDR1 is LNHNV, CDR2 YYDKDF, per germline (reference sequence). This CDR3 comprises 14 residues. Germline trimming cut 2 bases from V and 4 bases from J; bases unmatched to any gene: 2. CDR3 region: CATSRTGQGYEQYF. The CDR3, as DNA: TGTGCCACCAGCAGAACGGGACAGGGGTACGAGCAGTACTTC. Complete variable domain (other parts from reference TRBV15 and TRBJ2-7): DAMVIQNPRYQVTQFGKPVTLSCSQTLNHNVMYWYQQKSSQAPKLLFHYYDKDFNNEADTPDNFQSRRPNTSFCFLDIRSPGLGDTAMYLCATSRTGQGYEQYFGPGTRLTVT.

The V and J genes are TRBV6-4 and TRBJ2-3; D remains unclear. Germline loops: CDR1 MRHNA, CDR2 SNTAGT. The germline V and J ends were trimmed by 2 bases and 9 bases, with 9 bases remaining between them. The CDR3 runs 12 residues. This CDR3 reads CASSDRGGTQYF. For the CDR3, the DNA is TGTGCCAGCAGTGACCGCGGTGGGACGCAGTATTTT.

V is TRBV5-5 and J is TRBJ2-3; 9 nucleotides match TRBD2. CDR3 length: 14 amino acids. The germline V gene has CDR1 SGHKS and CDR2 YYEKEE (reference sequence). J was trimmed by 1 base and V by 10 bases; bases with no gene match: 7. CDR3 loop: CAGGRGDRTDTQYF. CDR3 DNA: TGTGCCGGCGGGAGGGGGGACCGCACAGATACGCAGTATTTT.

The chain combines TRBV4-1 with TRBJ2-7, with 9 bases matching TRBD1. Germline V gene sequence: CDR1 MGHRA, CDR2 YSYEKL. The CDR3 extends over 16 amino acids. The ends lost 0 bases at V and 4 bases at J; junction bases unmatched: 7. The CDR3 sequence: CASSQEFPGQGYEQYF. In DNA, the CDR3 is TGCGCCAGCAGCCAAGAATTCCCGGGACAGGGTTACGAGCAGTACTTC.

This rearrangement joins TRBV9 to TRBJ2-2; D possibly corresponds to TRBD2 (7 bases). This CDR3 comprises 16 residues. Germline V gives CDR1 SGDLS, CDR2 YYNGEE. With 4 bases removed from V and 4 bases from J, the gap between germline ends came to 17 bases. The DNA of the CDR3 is TGTGCCAGCAGCCTGCAAGGGGGGGAGGTCACCGGGGAGCTGTTTTTT. Translating it yields CASSLQGGEVTGELFF.

The rearrangement joins TRBV20-1 to TRBJ1-1; D is undetermined. The germline gives CDR1 DFQATT, CDR2 SNEGSKA (reference sequence). V was pared by 3 bases and J by 6 bases, with 5 bases between. This CDR3 is built from 10 residues. CDR3 loop: CSASGAEAFF. CDR3 coding DNA: TGCAGTGCTAGTGGAGCTGAAGCTTTCTTT.

The chain combines TRBV9 with TRBJ2-2; D is ambiguous. With 2 bases removed from V and 5 bases from J, the gap between germline ends came to 7 bases. This CDR3 is built from 13 residues. Per germline, CDR1 SGDLS and CDR2 YYNGEE. CDR3 nucleotide sequence: TGTGCCAGCAGCGTTAGAGCGACCGGGGAGCTGTTTTTT. It specifies CASSVRATGELFF.

The V call is TRBV4-3, the J call TRBJ1-2; tentatively, D is TRBD1 (6 bases). CDR3 length: 15 residues. The germline gives CDR1 LGHNA, CDR2 YSLEER. Trimming pared 3 bases from V and 6 bases from J, leaving 17 bases between. The CDR3 here is CASSHTGFMQHGYTF. The DNA for the CDR3 is TGCGCCAGCAGCCATACAGGGTTTATGCAGCATGGCTACACCTTC.

V usage is TRBV10-3 and J usage is TRBJ2-2, with 8 bases lining up with TRBD1. V was clipped by 5 bases and J by 6 bases; unmatched bases: 11. From germline, CDR1 is ENHRY and CDR2 SYGVKD. CDR3 length: 16 amino acids. The CDR3 loop is CAISTTGVAGAGELFF. The CDR3 region has the DNA TGTGCCATCAGTACGACAGGGGTCGCAGGGGCCGGGGAGCTGTTTTTT.

The rearrangement joins TRBV4-3 to TRBJ2-2, with a tentative D call TRBD1 (7 bases). The CDR3 has 16 residues. The V end was cut by 1 base, the J end by 6 bases, with 15 bases between. Germline V gene sequence: CDR1 LGHNA, CDR2 YSLEER. Written as DNA, the CDR3 is TGCGCCAGCAGCCAAGGGGCCGCCAGGGGGGCCGGGGAGCTGTTTTTT. Its protein product is CASSQGAARGAGELFF.

V and J are TRBV19 and TRBJ1-2; D unclear. The CDR3 is made up of 12 amino acids. Trimming removed 6 bases at V and 8 bases at J, with 13 bases between. CDR1 and CDR2 (germline): LNHDA, SQIVND (reference sequence). CDR3 DNA sequence: TGTGCCAGTAGGACGGAGCCCCTAGGCTACACCTTC. Translating gives CASRTEPLGYTF.

The sample holds a few counts of this clone. The sample contains more than one DNA sequence encoding this CDR3. V gene TRBV6-5 combines with J gene TRBJ1-2, with TRBD1 matching 9 bases. The germline V gene has CDR1 MNHEY and CDR2 SVGAGI. The junction had 6 bases not matched to a gene; V was cut back by 8 bases and J by 5 bases. This CDR3 has 13 amino acids. In DNA, the CDR3 is TGTGCCAGCCGACCGACAGGGGGGTATGGCTACACCTTC. Its protein product is CASRPTGGYGYTF.

The rearrangement uses TRBV4-3 and TRBJ2-7; a possible D gene is TRBD2 (5 bases). This CDR3 is built from 14 residues. With 1 base removed from V and 8 bases from J, the gap between germline ends came to 15 bases. Germline V CDR1 and CDR2: LGHNA, YSLEER. CDR3 in amino acids: CASSQVFMDSQQYF. The CDR3 DNA reads TGCGCCAGCAGCCAAGTGTTTATGGACTCGCAGCAGTACTTC.

The V call is TRBV11-3, the J call TRBJ2-7; D is perhaps TRBD2 (5 bases). Germline assignment: CDR1 SGHNT and CDR2 YENEEA. CDR3 length equals 16 residues. Trimming took 3 bases from V and 2 from J, leaving 17 bases between them. Here the CDR3 reads CASSFVGESNAYEQYF. As DNA, the CDR3 is TGTGCCAGCAGCTTCGTTGGGGAGAGCAATGCCTACGAGCAGTACTTC.

V and J are TRBV5-5 and TRBJ2-7, with D tentatively TRBD1 (6 bases). Between the trimmed V and J ends, which lost 4 bases and 2 bases, there was a span of 10 bases. Germline V lookup: CDR1 SGHKS, CDR2 YYEKEE (reference sequence). This CDR3 is built from 13 residues. The CDR3 loop reads CASSPTGPYEQYF. DNA of the CDR3: TGTGCCAGCAGCCCGACAGGACCCTACGAGCAGTACTTC.

The V and J genes are TRBV29-1 and TRBJ2-1, with 9 positions matching TRBD2. Germline-derived CDR1 and CDR2 are SQVTM and ANQGSEA. Trimming at V came to 0 bases and at J to 7 bases, leaving 7 bases not matched to a gene. The CDR3 sequence is 15 residues long. The CDR3, as DNA: TGCAGCGTTGAAGATCGCGGCGGGAGGGGTAATGAGCAGTTCTTC. It specifies CSVEDRGGRGNEQFF.

This chain connects TRBV29-1 to TRBJ1-3; TRBD1 agrees at 8 bases. Per the germline V gene, CDR1 is SQVTM and CDR2 is ANQGSEA. The CDR3 length is 14 residues. With V trimmed by 6 bases and J by 3 bases, 7 bases remained unmatched. In DNA form, the CDR3 reads TGCAGCGTAGATCAGGGGGCGAGTGGAAACACCATATATTTT. Residues: CSVDQGASGNTIYF.

Here the CDR3 DNA reads TGCGCCAGCAGCTTCTCGACCGGGGGAGCCTACGAGCAGTACTTC. Translation gives CASSFSTGGAYEQYF. The gene calls are TRBV5-1 and TRBJ2-7; a weak D match, TRBD2 (6 bases). Germline V lookup: CDR1 SGHRS, CDR2 YFSETQ. CDR3 length: 15 residues. Trimming took off 2 bases at V and 2 bases at J, with 14 bases between the two ends.

This chain links TRBV27 with TRBJ2-1; TRBD1 is a possible D gene (6 bases). Looked up from germline, CDR1 is MNHEY and CDR2 is SMNVEV (reference sequence). V lost 3 bases and J lost 8, with 11 bases in between. CDR3 length equals 13 residues. The CDR3 region is CASSFQGWDEQFF. The DNA of the CDR3 is TGTGCCAGCAGTTTTCAGGGGTGGGATGAGCAGTTCTTC.

The chain couples TRBV6-6 to TRBJ1-2, with D tentatively TRBD1 (6 bases). This CDR3 is built from 15 residues. Trimming took 0 bases from V and 8 from J, leaving 16 bases between them. Germline CDR1 and CDR2: MNHNY and SVGAGI (reference sequence). For the CDR3, the DNA is TGTGCCAGCAGTTACTCCTTCCGGGACATCAAGGGCTACACCTTC. It encodes CASSYSFRDIKGYTF.

This clone was seen just once. The V gene is TRBV11-1, the J gene TRBJ1-1, with TRBD1 matching over 7 bases. J gave up 0 bases and V 4 bases, and 5 bases lay outside the gene matches. The CDR3 totals 15 residues. Germline CDR1 reads SGHAT; CDR2 reads FQDESV (reference sequence). The DNA for the CDR3 is TGTGCCAGCAGCTCGACAGGGACACTGAACACTGAAGCTTTCTTT. Residues: CASSSTGTLNTEAFF.

V gene TRBV2 combines with J gene TRBJ2-6, with D perhaps matching TRBD2 (6 bases). This CDR3 has 15 amino acids. The ends were cut back, 3 bases at V and 2 bases at J, with 8 bases in the middle. Per germline, CDR1 SNHLY and CDR2 FYNNEI. The CDR3 reads CASSEEGTGANVLTF. For the CDR3, the DNA is TGTGCCAGCAGTGAGGAGGGAACTGGGGCCAACGTCCTGACTTTC.

This clone was counted between two and nine times. This rearrangement joins TRBV6-5 to TRBJ1-2; 9 bases are shared with TRBD1. Trimming removed 2 bases from V and 2 bases from J; junction bases left unmatched: 3. Per the germline V gene, CDR1 is MNHEY and CDR2 is SVGAGI. This CDR3 contains 15 residues. CDR3 sequence: CASSYRGQGNYGYTF. CDR3 in DNA: TGTGCCAGCAGTTACCGAGGACAGGGGAACTATGGCTACACCTTC.

V and J are TRBV7-9 and TRBJ2-2; no firm D call. V gave up 2 bases and J gave up 6 bases, with 16 bases separating them. Looked up from germline, CDR1 is SEHNR and CDR2 is FQNEAQ (reference sequence). The CDR3 contains 16 residues. The CDR3 sequence is CASSLQDWVWAGELFF. CDR3 coding DNA: TGTGCCAGCAGCTTACAAGACTGGGTGTGGGCCGGGGAGCTGTTTTTT.

This clone was found once. The chain combines TRBV6-6 with TRBJ1-4; 7 nucleotides line up with TRBD1. V lost 2 bases and J lost 3; bases outside the gene matches: 6. The CDR3 is made up of 16 amino acids. In germline, CDR1 is MNHNY, CDR2 SVGAGI (reference sequence). CDR3 nucleotides: TGTGCCAGCAGTTACAAGGTGACAGGGTCTAATGAAAAACTGTTTTTT. This codes for CASSYKVTGSNEKLFF.